One and the same sample provided the 18 T cell receptor beta chains below, sequenced in a study of technical replicates of blood from a handful of donors. Assay: immunoSEQ multiplex PCR; the TCRdb copy retains only in-frame clones and omits some. The sample lists around 80,000 clones, 89% occurring once. The specimen was T cells isolated from PBMCs. Receptor source: a human donor in good health.

The chain joins TRBV4-1 to TRBJ1-1; no firm D call. Germline V gene lookup returns CDR1 MGHRA and CDR2 YSYEKL. The CDR3 spans 12 residues. Trimming removed 1 base at V and 5 bases at J, with 5 bases between. The CDR3 loop is CASSQVGTEAFF. The DNA of the CDR3 is TGCGCCAGCAGCCAAGTCGGGACTGAAGCTTTCTTT.

The V and J genes are TRBV15 and TRBJ1-4; TRBD1 might be the D (5 bases). The CDR3 consists of 16 residues. V dropped 0 bases and J dropped 5 bases, with 13 bases sitting between them. Germline CDR1 is LNHNV and CDR2 is YYDKDF (reference sequence). CDR3 sequence reads: CATSRDSRGQNEKLFF. The CDR3 DNA sequence: TGTGCCACCAGCAGAGATTCGCGGGGCCAAAATGAAAAACTGTTTTTT.

A note on this clone: Other DNA sequences within the sample encode an identical CDR3. The rearrangement links TRBV5-4 to TRBJ1-2, with unresolved D. V was cut by 5 bases and J by 2 bases, with 4 bases left in between. Germline CDR1 SGHNT, CDR2 YYREEE (reference sequence). There are 11 residues in the CDR3. The CDR3 DNA reads as TGTGCCAGCAGTTTAAACTATGGCTACACCTTC. Its protein is CASSLNYGYTF.

Concerning this clone itself: Its ends do not fully match the called genes, so a read error is possible. The chain links TRBV7-7 to TRBJ2-5; 10 positions agree with TRBD2. Germline V gene data show CDR1 as SSHAT and CDR2 as FNYEAQ (reference sequence). The CDR3 loop spans 16 amino acids. The CDR3 coding sequence is TGTGCTAGCAGCCCCGAGCGGGAGGGCTATGGGGAGACCCAGTACTTC. Protein: CASSPEREGYGETQYF.

The rearrangement uses TRBV9 and TRBJ2-3; TRBD2 agrees at 11 bases. The CDR3 runs to 15 residues. The V gene's germline CDR1 is SGDLS and CDR2 YYNGEE. Trimming took 4 bases from V and 2 from J; bases not matched to a gene: 3. The CDR3 coding sequence is TGTGCCAGCAGCTTTAGCGGGAGGGTCACAGATACGCAGTATTTT. Encoded protein: CASSFSGRVTDTQYF.

The V and J genes are TRBV13 and TRBJ1-5; 8 bases are a match to TRBD1. Germline values: CDR1 PRHDT, CDR2 FYEKMQ (reference sequence). The V segment lost 4 bases and the J segment 5 bases; nucleotides outside the gene matches: 4. The CDR3 covers 14 residues. CDR3 in amino acids: CASSSGTGYQPQHF. In DNA, the CDR3 is TGTGCCAGCAGCTCCGGGACAGGATATCAGCCCCAGCATTTT.

The rearrangement links TRBV19 to TRBJ1-2, with D tentatively TRBD1 (6 bases). CDR1 LNHDA and CDR2 SQIVND come from the germline V gene (reference sequence). This CDR3 has 13 amino acids. With 7 bases removed from V and 3 bases from J, the gap between germline ends came to 12 bases. CDR3 nucleotide sequence: TGTGCCAGTACCTGGGGACACCACTATGGCTACACCTTC. Its translation: CASTWGHHYGYTF. Complete variable domain (other parts from reference TRBV19 and TRBJ1-2): DGGITQSPKYLFRKEGQNVTLSCEQNLNHDAMYWYRQDPGQGLRLIYYSQIVNDFQKGDIAEGYSVSREKKESFPLTVTSAQKNPTAFYLCASTWGHHYGYTFGSGTRLTVV.

The genes are TRBV7-9 and TRBJ2-1; D possibly corresponds to TRBD2 (6 bases). V was pared by 5 bases and J by 8 bases, with 13 bases between. The germline gives CDR1 SEHNR, CDR2 FQNEAQ (reference sequence). CDR3 length equals 13 residues. CDR3 sequence (DNA): TGTGCCAGCAGCCCTAGGACTATTGATGAGCAGTTCTTC. Residues: CASSPRTIDEQFF.

This chain links TRBV19 with TRBJ2-4, with D possibly TRBD2 on 5 matching bases. Germline V lookup: CDR1 LNHDA, CDR2 SQIVND (reference sequence). V dropped 3 bases and J dropped 7 bases, with 19 bases sitting between them. The CDR3 is 16 residues long. The CDR3 region is CASSISPLRGENIQYF. CDR3 coding DNA: TGTGCCAGTAGTATTTCCCCCCTTCGGGGTGAGAACATTCAGTACTTC. Filled out from reference TRBV19 and TRBJ2-4, the complete variable domain reads DGGITQSPKYLFRKEGQNVTLSCEQNLNHDAMYWYRQDPGQGLRLIYYSQIVNDFQKGDIAEGYSVSREKKESFPLTVTSAQKNPTAFYLCASSISPLRGENIQYFGAGTRLSVL.

V usage is TRBV10-3 and J usage is TRBJ1-1, with 9 bases matching TRBD1. V lost 6 bases to trimming and J lost 6 bases; unmatched junction nucleotides: 11. CDR3 length equals 15 residues. In germline, CDR1 is ENHRY, CDR2 SYGVKD. The DNA for the CDR3 is TGTGCCATCAGCCCCCTTCCGGGGGACAGGGCTGAAGCTTTCTTT. This translates into CAISPLPGDRAEAFF.

The chain carries TRBV9 and TRBJ1-3; D is unclear. V lost 3 bases to trimming and J lost 3 bases, with 4 bases between them. The V gene's germline CDR1 is SGDLS and CDR2 YYNGEE. The CDR3 has 12 residues. The CDR3 DNA is TGTGCCAGCAGCGGAGGTGGAAACACCATATATTTT. Protein product: CASSGGGNTIYF.

The V gene is TRBV7-9, the J gene TRBJ2-7, with 11 bases that match TRBD2. The CDR3 spans 16 residues. Trimming took 5 bases from V and 3 from J; bases not matched to a gene: 9. Per germline, CDR1 SEHNR and CDR2 FQNEAQ (reference sequence). The CDR3 reads CASSPGTSGGFYEQYF. Written as DNA, the CDR3 is TGTGCCAGCAGCCCCGGAACTAGCGGGGGCTTCTACGAGCAGTACTTC.

The CDR3 sequence is CATSRNSGDTEAFF. CDR3 coding DNA: TGTGCCACCAGCAGAAACTCGGGGGATACTGAAGCTTTCTTT. V and J are TRBV15 and TRBJ1-1; possibly TRBD1 for D (5 bases). Germline CDR1 LNHNV, CDR2 YYDKDF (reference sequence). Trimming took 2 bases from V and 5 from J, leaving 12 bases between them. The CDR3 covers 14 residues.

V gene TRBV28 combines with J gene TRBJ2-2; the D gene is possibly TRBD1 (5 bases). V was shortened by 7 bases and J by 4 bases, with 16 bases between the two germline ends. Germline V gene lookup returns CDR1 MDHEN and CDR2 SYDVKM. This CDR3 spans 15 amino acids. The CDR3 region is CASILAGLPTGELFF. The CDR3 DNA sequence: TGTGCCAGCATTCTGGCAGGGCTCCCCACCGGGGAGCTGTTTTTT.

This sequence joins TRBV25-1 and TRBJ1-5, with D uncertain. The V and J ends lost 2 bases and 2 bases respectively, with 10 bases between them. This CDR3 has 15 residues. CDR1 and CDR2 from the germline V gene are MGHDK and SYGVNS. The CDR3 here is CASSEMGAGNQPQHF. In nucleotides, the CDR3 is TGTGCCAGCAGTGAAATGGGAGCCGGCAATCAGCCCCAGCATTTT.

The chain uses TRBV11-3 and TRBJ1-2; a weak D match, TRBD1 (5 bases). The CDR3 contains 13 residues. Between the trimmed V and J ends, which lost 5 bases and 7 bases, there was a span of 14 bases. The V gene's germline CDR1 is SGHNT and CDR2 YENEEA. CDR3 sequence (DNA): TGTGCCAGCAGCCACCGGGGGGTACGTGGCTACACCTTC. Protein: CASSHRGVRGYTF.

J is TRBJ2-7 and V is TRBV6-1; D is perhaps TRBD1 (6 bases). Germline V gene sequence: CDR1 MNHNS, CDR2 SASEGT. V shed 0 bases and J shed 3 bases, with 9 bases lying between them. This CDR3 has 14 amino acids. The CDR3 region is CASSEAGTYYEQYF. The CDR3 DNA sequence: TGTGCCAGCAGTGAAGCCGGGACATACTACGAGCAGTACTTC.

This sequence joins TRBV28 and TRBJ1-5; D is ambiguous. This CDR3 is built from 16 residues. Germline CDR1 and CDR2: MDHEN and SYDVKM. V lost 2 bases and J lost 3, with 14 bases in between. The CDR3 DNA follows: TGTGCCAGCAGTTTAAGAGGTAGCAAACCCAATCAGCCCCAGCATTTT. Amino acid sequence: CASSLRGSKPNQPQHF.